This T cell receptor (beta chain) was sequenced in a study of radiation and T cells in renal cell carcinoma. CDR1 is LNHDA and CDR2 is SQIVND in the germline V gene (reference sequence). The length of the CDR3 is 14 residues. Trimming took 4 bases from V and 8 from J, leaving 15 bases between them. The assay was immunoSEQ multiplex PCR, and TCRdb's table has in-frame clones only and misses some. This sample has roughly 170,000 clones, with roughly 90% found just once. Study-level findings and limits: Without pretreatment biopsies, baseline tumor clonotype presence was undetermined.

Time point described: blood 4 weeks post-SBRT, at nephrectomy. Treatment of the sample: 15 Gy SBRT to primary tumor, nephrectomy 4 weeks later. Nephrectomy followed 15 Gy stereotactic body radiation by 4 weeks. Blood was sampled at baseline, 2 weeks and 4 weeks after SBRT. This renal cell carcinoma was of the clear cell type. With regard to this clone: No antigen is known for it.

Here the sequenced sample was blood, taken from a patient whose treatment included radiotherapy and nephrectomy. V usage is TRBV19 and J usage is TRBJ2-1; TRBD1 is a possible D gene (6 bases). This clonotype originated in a woman aged 45-60 years with renal cell carcinoma. The CDR3 bases are TGTGCCAGTAGTACTCAGGGGCCAGGCGATGAGCAGTTCTTC. The encoded protein is CASSTQGPGDEQFF.